These 7 T cell receptor beta chains were sequenced from one sample in a study of blood T cell repertoires in COVID-19. Clones were sequenced by immunoSEQ multiplex PCR, and TCRdb holds only the in-frame ones, with some missing. Here the sample spans roughly 500,000 clones, 75% to 90% being singletons. Sequenced input: PBMCs or T cells enriched from blood (not recorded which). All receptors derive from a woman aged 55-70 years who had recovered from COVID-19.

The chain is built from TRBV11-2 and TRBJ1-2; 11 bases map to TRBD1. In germline, CDR1 is SGHAT, CDR2 FQNNGV. The CDR3 loop spans 16 amino acids. The V segment lost 3 bases and the J segment 3 bases; nucleotides outside the gene matches: 6. The CDR3 coding sequence is TGTGCCAGCAGCTTCTCATCGGACAGGGGGCACTATGGCTACACCTTC. Its protein is CASSFSSDRGHYGYTF.

The chain employs TRBV4-1 and TRBJ1-6; no firm D call. V was trimmed by 1 base and J by 7 bases, leaving 14 bases between them. Germline values: CDR1 MGHRA, CDR2 YSYEKL. The length of the CDR3 is 16 residues. The CDR3 DNA reads as TGCGCCAGCAGCCAAGGACCGGCGGGAGTAAATTCACCCCTCCACTTT. Translating it yields CASSQGPAGVNSPLHF.

This chain joins TRBV19 and TRBJ2-1; TRBD1 agrees at 8 bases. J gave up 3 bases and V 5 bases, and 6 bases lay outside the gene matches. CDR3 size: 15 residues. CDR1 LNHDA and CDR2 SQIVND come from the germline V gene (reference sequence). The DNA for the CDR3 is TGTGCCAGTAGTCCCCGACAGGGGTACTACAATGAGCAGTTCTTC. It translates to CASSPRQGYYNEQFF.

V gene TRBV9 combines with J gene TRBJ2-2, with TRBD2 identical over 7 bases. The CDR3 runs to 15 residues. The J segment lost 5 bases and the V segment lost 1 base, leaving 5 bases of the junction unmatched. Germline CDR1 SGDLS, CDR2 YYNGEE. For the CDR3, the DNA is TGTGCCAGCAGCGTACCCGGGGGAGGGACCGGGGAGCTGTTTTTT. Residues: CASSVPGGGTGELFF.

The rearrangement joins TRBV2 to TRBJ1-2; the D is unclear. Deletions cut 2 bases from V and 0 bases from J, with 10 bases between. Germline CDR1 SNHLY, CDR2 FYNNEI. This CDR3 comprises 15 residues. CDR3 nucleotide sequence: TGTGCCAGCAGTGAACAGGTCTCTTCTAACTATGGCTACACCTTC. Translation: CASSEQVSSNYGYTF.

This clone was seen a single time. This chain uses TRBV19 with TRBJ1-2, with TRBD1 matching over 8 bases. The CDR3 contains 14 residues. V was pared by 7 bases and J by 2 bases, with 6 bases of the junction left unmatched. CDR1 and CDR2 from the germline V gene are LNHDA and SQIVND (reference sequence). Written as DNA, the CDR3 is TGTGCCAGTAATGACAGGGGCGGCAACTATGGCTACACCTTC. Its protein product is CASNDRGGNYGYTF. Filled out from reference TRBV19 and TRBJ1-2, the complete variable domain reads DGGITQSPKYLFRKEGQNVTLSCEQNLNHDAMYWYRQDPGQGLRLIYYSQIVNDFQKGDIAEGYSVSREKKESFPLTVTSAQKNPTAFYLCASNDRGGNYGYTFGSGTRLTVV.

This sequence joins TRBV18 and TRBJ2-6; D possibly corresponds to TRBD2 (5 bases). The ends were cut back, 3 bases at V and 1 base at J, with 22 bases in the middle. The CDR3 consists of 20 residues. The germline V gene has CDR1 KGHSH and CDR2 LQKENI. CDR3 in DNA: TGTGCCAGCTCACCTCTAATGCCCCGGGGTCAGAGTTCTGGGGCCAACGTCCTGACTTTC. It specifies CASSPLMPRGQSSGANVLTF. Filled out from reference TRBV18 and TRBJ2-6, the complete variable domain reads NAGVMQNPRHLVRRRGQEARLRCSPMKGHSHVYWYRQLPEEGLKFMVYLQKENIIDESGMPKERFSAEFPKEGPSILRIQQVVRGDSAAYFCASSPLMPRGQSSGANVLTFGAGSRLTVL.